This T cell receptor beta chain was identified during a study of beta chain features in type 1 diabetes. This clone was seen only a few times. Its cognate antigen is unknown. The whole isolated RNA underwent reverse transcription, so sequencing captured expressed TCRB transcripts. Generated by immunoSEQ multiplex PCR, the TCRdb table keeps only in-frame clones and is missing some. The sample holds around 250,000 clones, around 13% seen once. Study findings and constraints: Type 1 diabetes patients showed a moderate but significant shortening of TCRB CDR3s in all four CD4+ subsets.

Sorted populations all had greater than 95% purity. The CDR3 length is 14 residues. Per the germline V gene, CDR1 is KGHSH and CDR2 is LQKENI. V was shortened by 1 base and J by 1 base, with 7 bases between the two germline ends. Sequenced material: naive CD4+ T cells from blood. The clonotype was recovered from a young man with type 1 diabetes. This chain joins TRBV18 and TRBJ2-5, with D perhaps TRBD1 (6 bases). CDR3 amino acids: CASSPLDSQETQYF. CDR3 nucleotide sequence: TGTGCCAGCTCACCACTGGACAGCCAAGAGACCCAGTACTTC.